A single sample is the source of the 19 T cell receptor beta chains below, sequenced in a study of CD8 T cells in Susac syndrome. Reverse transcription of 0.5 to 1 ug RNA was performed with random hexamers. One entry per CDR3 protein, called by TCRdb with MiXCR from the immunoSEQ multiplex PCR reads. Of about 110,000 distinct CDR3 sequences in the sample, 90% to 96% were seen once. Sequencing used CD4+ T cells from PBMCs. All receptors come from a human donor in good health.

This chain links TRBV30 with TRBJ1-2; D is unresolved. V was shortened by 2 bases and J by 4 bases, with 11 bases between the two germline ends. Germline V gives CDR1 GTSNPN, CDR2 SVGIG (reference sequence). This CDR3 region has 13 residues. The CDR3 loop is CAWSPLVRYGYTF. CDR3 in DNA: TGTGCCTGGAGTCCTCTTGTCCGCTATGGCTACACCTTC.

V usage is TRBV20-1 and J usage is TRBJ1-2, with 7 bases aligning to TRBD1. The CDR3 length is 13 residues. The ends lost 5 bases at V and 7 bases at J; junction bases unmatched: 10. CDR1 DFQATT and CDR2 SNEGSKA come from the germline V gene (reference sequence). The CDR3 DNA follows: TGCAGTGCTCACCCCAGGGGGGACACTGGCTACACCTTC. This gives the protein CSAHPRGDTGYTF.

This clonotype was observed a few times. This chain uses TRBV27 with TRBJ2-3; D not resolved. Germline loops: CDR1 MNHEY, CDR2 SMNVEV (reference sequence). Between the trimmed V and J ends, which lost 2 bases and 6 bases, there was a span of 3 bases. This CDR3 spans 11 amino acids. CDR3 nucleotides: TGTGCCAGCAGTTTACGGGATACGCAGTATTTT. Its protein is CASSLRDTQYF.

The chain links TRBV29-1 to TRBJ2-1; D call uncertain. The CDR3 spans 12 residues. The ends were cut back, 5 bases at V and 4 bases at J, with 9 bases in the middle. The V gene's germline CDR1 is SQVTM and CDR2 ANQGSEA. CDR3 DNA: TGCAGCGTTTCGGACGGATACAATGAGCAGTTCTTC. Residues: CSVSDGYNEQFF.

This chain connects TRBV29-1 to TRBJ2-1; 12 positions match TRBD2. CDR1 is SQVTM and CDR2 is ANQGSEA in the germline V gene. The J segment lost 7 bases and the V segment lost 7 bases, leaving 17 bases of the junction unmatched. This CDR3 is built from 17 residues. The CDR3 protein is CSGWSLTLAGGRNEQFF. CDR3 nucleotides: TGCAGCGGATGGTCCCTTACTCTAGCGGGGGGGCGGAATGAGCAGTTCTTC.

The CDR3, as DNA: TGTGCCAGTACGCAAGGGGGCAGGGTTGGAGAGACCCAGTACTTC. Translated, it gives CASTQGGRVGETQYF. The gene calls are TRBV19 and TRBJ2-5; 7 positions match TRBD1. This CDR3 region has 15 residues. Losses at the gene ends were 7 bases for V and 4 bases for J; bases not matched to a gene: 12. Germline V gives CDR1 LNHDA, CDR2 SQIVND (reference sequence).

This chain connects TRBV29-1 to TRBJ2-4; the match to TRBD2 covers 7 bases. Germline V lookup: CDR1 SQVTM, CDR2 ANQGSEA. The CDR3 is made up of 16 amino acids. The DNA for the CDR3 is TGCAGTGAAAAAGGTAGGGAGCGGGAAGGGGTAAACATTCAGTACTTC. This encodes CSEKGREREGVNIQYF.

As DNA, the CDR3 is TGTGCCAGCAGAGCATTAGCGGGGGGGTTGTACAATGAGCAGTTCTTC. It is translated as CASRALAGGLYNEQFF. This chain joins TRBV2 and TRBJ2-1, with 11 nucleotides matching TRBD2. CDR3 length: 16 residues. The trim removed 6 bases at V and 4 bases at J, leaving 8 bases unmatched. Looked up from germline, CDR1 is SNHLY and CDR2 is FYNNEI.

Here the CDR3 DNA reads TGTGCCAGCAGTTCCAGGACATCCACCTACAATGAGCAGTTCTTC. Encoded protein: CASSSRTSTYNEQFF. The V and J genes are TRBV12-3 or TRBV12-4 and TRBJ2-1, with TRBD1 as a possible D gene (5 bases). The V end lost 4 bases, the J end lost 2 bases, and 12 bases lay between the germline ends. This CDR3 spans 15 amino acids.

A single count supports this clonotype. This CDR3 is CASSFRTENSPLHF. The CDR3 nucleotides read TGTGCCAGCAGCTTCCGAACAGAAAATTCACCCCTCCACTTT. The genes are TRBV7-9 and TRBJ1-6; no clear D gene. V dropped 3 bases and J dropped 7 bases, with 10 bases sitting between them. The CDR3 runs to 14 residues. The V gene's germline CDR1 is SEHNR and CDR2 FQNEAQ (reference sequence).

The chain is built from TRBV7-9 and TRBJ1-4, with TRBD1 identical over 7 bases. From germline, CDR1 is SEHNR and CDR2 FQNEAQ (reference sequence). The junction had 5 bases not matched to a gene; V was cut back by 5 bases and J by 2 bases. This CDR3 is 15 amino acids long. This CDR3 reads CASSTQGWTNEKLFF. The DNA of the CDR3 is TGTGCCAGCAGCACACAGGGGTGGACTAATGAAAAACTGTTTTTT.

This clonotype was observed once. This chain joins TRBV29-1 and TRBJ1-1; unclear D gene. Trimming stripped 4 bases from V and 6 bases from J, with 6 bases between. CDR1 is SQVTM, CDR2 ANQGSEA, per germline. The CDR3 length is 10 residues. As DNA, the CDR3 is TGCAGCGTTGTTGGGGCTGAAGCTTTCTTT. Translation gives CSVVGAEAFF.

The rearrangement uses TRBV5-1 and TRBJ1-1, with D unclear. The V end was cut by 0 bases, the J end by 8 bases, with 14 bases between. Germline CDR1 is SGHRS and CDR2 is YFSETQ. This CDR3 comprises 14 residues. CDR3 region: CASSLGMTAAEAFF. CDR3 bases: TGCGCCAGCAGCTTGGGAATGACCGCGGCAGAAGCTTTCTTT. Based on the CDR3 plus reference TRBV5-1 and TRBJ1-1, the full variable domain is KAGVTQTPRYLIKTRGQQVTLSCSPISGHRSVSWYQQTPGQGLQFLFEYFSETQRNKGNFPGRFSGRQFSNSRSEMNVSTLELGDSALYLCASSLGMTAAEAFFGQGTRLTVV.

This clonotype was recorded once. V and J are TRBV29-1 and TRBJ2-1; no reliable D call. Germline V gene sequence: CDR1 SQVTM, CDR2 ANQGSEA. V lost 4 bases to trimming and J lost 12 bases, with 10 bases between them. CDR3 length equals 10 residues. The CDR3 reads CSVAPLRQFF. Written as DNA, the CDR3 is TGCAGCGTTGCACCTTTGAGGCAGTTCTTC.

This chain joins TRBV30 and TRBJ1-5; possible D gene TRBD1, 5 bases. This CDR3 has 13 amino acids. V was shortened by 7 bases and J by 5 bases, with 15 bases between the two germline ends. Germline assignment: CDR1 GTSNPN and CDR2 SVGIG (reference sequence). The CDR3 sequence is CASGIRGDQPQHF. CDR3 in DNA: TGTGCCTCCGGGATCCGGGGGGATCAGCCCCAGCATTTT.

The J gene is TRBJ2-2, the V gene TRBV28; D might be TRBD1 (5 bases). The CDR3 is 13 amino acids. CDR1 and CDR2 from the germline V gene are MDHEN and SYDVKM. Deletions cut 10 bases from V and 2 bases from J, with 11 bases between. The CDR3 DNA reads as TGTGCCATAATGACAGACAACACCGGGGAGCTGTTTTTT. Amino acid sequence: CAIMTDNTGELFF.

This chain connects TRBV18 to TRBJ2-3, with D possibly called TRBD1 or TRBD2 (5 bases each). This CDR3 has 14 amino acids. The germline V gene encodes CDR1 KGHSH and CDR2 LQKENI. Trimming left V 3 bases short and J 3 bases short, with 10 bases between. The CDR3 DNA follows: TGTGCCAGCTCACCGAGGGGTGGTACAGATACGCAGTATTTT. Translating gives CASSPRGGTDTQYF. Looking up the rest from reference TRBV18 and TRBJ2-3 gives the full variable domain: NAGVMQNPRHLVRRRGQEARLRCSPMKGHSHVYWYRQLPEEGLKFMVYLQKENIIDESGMPKERFSAEFPKEGPSILRIQQVVRGDSAAYFCASSPRGGTDTQYFGPGTRLTVL.

The chain joins TRBV3-1 to TRBJ1-1; no definite D call. The CDR3 sequence is 11 residues long. Germline V gene sequence: CDR1 LGHDT, CDR2 YNNKEL (reference sequence). Trimming pared 11 bases from V and 4 bases from J, leaving 11 bases between. CDR3 coding DNA: TGTGCCTGCGCCCGGGGCACTGAAGCTTTCTTT. Protein: CACARGTEAFF.

The chain joins TRBV9 to TRBJ1-1, with 8 positions matching TRBD1. Germline CDR1 reads SGDLS; CDR2 reads YYNGEE. V gave up 0 bases and J gave up 1 base; unmatched junction bases: 2. The CDR3 is 15 amino acids. DNA of the CDR3: TGTGCCAGCAGCGTAGAAACAGGGGGGAACACTGAAGCTTTCTTT. Translating it yields CASSVETGGNTEAFF.